These T cell receptor beta chains were read from a single sample in a study of shared clonotypes between healthy human individuals. Measured with immunoSEQ multiplex PCR; TCRdb has only the in-frame clones, and not every one. The repertoire has 150,000 to 200,000 clones, over 50% of them found once; the top ten carry about 10%. The sequenced sample was memory CD4+ T cells sorted from blood. These receptors all stem from a man aged 25-45 years in good health. Both conserved end residues are part of each CDR3.

cdr3_length: 16
j_call: TRBJ2-1
v_call: TRBV9
cdr3_aa: CASSVEVAGGRNEQFF

cdr3_length: 15
j_call: TRBJ2-5
v_call: TRBV7-9
cdr3_aa: CASSRGTSGQETQYF

cdr3_length: 14
j_call: TRBJ2-2
v_call: TRBV5-1
cdr3_aa: CASSLGGNTGELFF

cdr3_length: 15
j_call: TRBJ2-7
v_call: TRBV7-9
cdr3_aa: CASSLAGEARYEQYF

cdr3_length: 15
j_call: TRBJ2-2
v_call: TRBV5-1
cdr3_aa: CASSPDRVGDGELFF

cdr3_length: 13
j_call: TRBJ1-3
v_call: TRBV10-2
cdr3_aa: CASSARGRNTIYF

cdr3_length: 15
j_call: TRBJ1-5
v_call: TRBV6-1
cdr3_aa: CASRYRGDTNQPQHF

cdr3_length: 13
j_call: TRBJ2-2
v_call: TRBV7-9
cdr3_aa: CASSSAYNGELFF

cdr3_length: 12
j_call: TRBJ1-1
v_call: TRBV4-1
cdr3_aa: CATKTDSTEAFF

cdr3_length: 14
j_call: TRBJ1-2
v_call: TRBV25-1
cdr3_aa: CASSEAGQGNGYTF

cdr3_length: 14
j_call: TRBJ2-7
v_call: TRBV7-2
cdr3_aa: CASSLGPGSYEQYF

cdr3_length: 18
j_call: TRBJ2-6
v_call: TRBV5-4
cdr3_aa: CASSFPAAQFSGANVLTF

cdr3_length: 15
j_call: TRBJ2-5
v_call: TRBV12-1
cdr3_aa: CASSPTGVVGETQYF

cdr3_length: 11
j_call: TRBJ2-7
v_call: TRBV28
cdr3_aa: CATEDSYEQYF

cdr3_length: 15
j_call: TRBJ2-5
v_call: TRBV25-1
cdr3_aa: CASSETGGSSETQYF

cdr3_length: 11
j_call: TRBJ2-7
v_call: TRBV19
cdr3_aa: CATWGGYEQYF

cdr3_length: 15
j_call: TRBJ2-7
v_call: TRBV28
cdr3_aa: CASSPQGTGSYEQYF